This T cell receptor (beta chain) appears in the sequencing data of a study of blood T cells in healthy people across ages. Unmatched junction bases numbered 7, after V lost 4 bases and J lost 5 bases. This CDR3 is built from 14 residues. Germline lookup yields CDR1 LGHDT and CDR2 YNNKEL (reference sequence). Next came a second PCR, run for about 7 to 12 cycles, which used a sample-barcoded 5' primer along with a J-beta primer mix. One entry per CDR3 protein, called by TCRdb with MiXCR from the 5' RACE reads. Altogether some 1.6 million distinct CDR3 sequences are present, about 35% being singletons, with the ten largest covering 11%. This clonotype was seen a handful of times. Each donor had 8.5 to 10 milliliters of peripheral blood drawn.

The TCR comes from a woman in her twenties or thirties in good health. The chain carries TRBV3-1 and TRBJ1-1, with 7 bases identical to TRBD1. Sequenced sample: blood. The DNA for the CDR3 is TGTGCCAGCAGCCCTTTCCGACAGGGAACTGAAGCTTTCTTT. Translating gives CASSPFRQGTEAFF.